A single sample gave rise to the 12 T cell receptor beta chains below, sequenced in a study of human T cells and chemical hapten exposure. Described time point: pre-sensitization, week 0. Treatment noted: therapeutic diphenylcyclopropenone sensitization with weekly scalp DPC. TCRdb itself ran the RACE reads through MiXCR, one entry per CDR3 protein. The sample lists more than 80,000 distinct CDR3 sequences; more than 10% were seen once. Here the sequenced sample was whole blood, taken in connection with sensitization to the hapten diphenylcyclopropenone (DPC). The receptors stem from an older woman with alopecia areata. Some clones in this sample may be carry-over from other donors' samples.

The chain has TRBV29-1 and TRBJ2-3; maybe TRBD2 (6 bases). Germline V lookup: CDR1 SQVTM, CDR2 ANQGSEA. Trimming shortened V by 3 bases and J by 7 bases, and 14 bases separated the two germline ends. CDR3 length: 13 amino acids. The CDR3 bases are TGCAGCGTTGAGAGGACGGAGGGAAATACGCAGTATTTT. It specifies CSVERTEGNTQYF.

This clonotype was detected many times. Sequence at one end of the junction differs from germline and may be a read error. The chain couples TRBV10-2 to TRBJ2-1; no clear D. CDR3 length: 14 residues. Germline values: CDR1 WSHSY, CDR2 SAAADI. The CDR3 nucleotides read TGCGCCAGCAATCCGAGCTTCTCCTACAATGAGCAATTCTTC. Protein product: CASNPSFSYNEQFF.

The V and J genes are TRBV7-9 and TRBJ1-5; unclear D gene. The V gene's germline CDR1 is SEHNR and CDR2 FQNEAQ (reference sequence). Trimming shortened V by 4 bases and J by 1 base, and 11 bases separated the two germline ends. The CDR3 is 15 amino acids. The CDR3 region is CASSSVGQSNQPQHF. As DNA, the CDR3 is TGTGCCAGCAGCTCGGTAGGGCAGAGCAATCAGCCCCAGCATTTT.

This clonotype was seen only a few times. This chain links TRBV20-1 with TRBJ1-5, with 8 bases identical to TRBD1. The V and J ends lost 5 bases and 7 bases, in that order; junction bases with no gene match: 10. The germline V gene encodes CDR1 DFQATT and CDR2 SNEGSKA (reference sequence). The CDR3 covers 14 residues. CDR3 amino acids: CSARQGAGRQPQHF. CDR3 in DNA: TGCAGTGCTCGGCAGGGGGCTGGAAGGCAGCCCCAGCATTTT.

A note on this clonotype: A much larger clonotype is one base distant, so this may be a read error. The genes are TRBV20-1 and TRBJ2-1, with 11 bases identical to TRBD1. Germline assignment: CDR1 DFQATT and CDR2 SNEGSKA (reference sequence). The CDR3 is 14 amino acids. CDR3 amino acids: CSTRAGTGGGEQFF. As DNA, the CDR3 is TGCAGCACAAGGGCCGGGACAGGGGGTGGTGAGCAGTTCTTC.

This clonotype has only a few counts. This rearrangement joins TRBV18 to TRBJ2-7, with D possibly being TRBD1 (6 bases). Germline CDR1 KGHSH, CDR2 LQKENI. The CDR3 is 16 amino acids. The germline V and J ends were trimmed by 1 base and 7 bases, with 20 bases remaining between them. The CDR3 coding sequence is TGTGCCAGCTCACCACAACCGCCGACAGGCCGCTGGGAGCAGTACTTC. It codes for CASSPQPPTGRWEQYF.

The chain recombines TRBV12-3 or TRBV12-4 with TRBJ1-3; no reliable D call. V lost 6 bases, J lost 6 bases, and 12 bases lay in between. This CDR3 region has 13 residues. Written as DNA, the CDR3 is TGTGCCAGCAGGTCCGGACCTTTAAACACCATATATTTT. Its translation is CASRSGPLNTIYF.

This clonotype was counted many times. This rearrangement joins TRBV7-2 to TRBJ1-5; TRBD1 is a possible D gene (6 bases). This CDR3 has 15 residues. V gave up 5 bases and J gave up 6 bases, with 17 bases separating them. Germline loops: CDR1 SGHTA, CDR2 FQGNSA. The CDR3 is CASSPLTGSSQPQHF. DNA for the CDR3: TGTGCCAGCAGCCCATTAACAGGGTCAAGTCAGCCCCAGCATTTT. The whole variable domain, filled in from reference TRBV7-2 and TRBJ1-5, reads GAGVSQSPSNKVTEKGKDVELRCDPISGHTALYWYRQSLGQGLEFLIYFQGNSAPDKSGLPSDRFSAERTGGSVSTLTIQRTQQEDSAVYLCASSPLTGSSQPQHFGDGTRLSIL.

This clonotype showed up just a few times. The chain has TRBV11-2 and TRBJ2-1; D ambiguous. The ends were cut back, 0 bases at V and 8 bases at J, with 17 bases in the middle. There are 16 residues in the CDR3. Germline CDR1 and CDR2: SGHAT and FQNNGV. The CDR3 is CASSLDGREPGYEQFF. The CDR3 DNA sequence: TGTGCCAGCAGCTTAGATGGCCGCGAACCCGGCTATGAGCAGTTCTTC.

This chain connects TRBV11-2 to TRBJ2-1, with D possibly matching TRBD2 (6 bases). Germline CDR1 SGHAT, CDR2 FQNNGV. V was clipped by 5 bases and J by 9 bases, with 11 bases between them. This CDR3 contains 12 residues. The CDR3 bases are TGTGCCAGCAGCCTAAACGGGGGTGAGCAGTTCTTC. Translation: CASSLNGGEQFF. The entire variable domain, with the rest obtained from reference TRBV11-2 and TRBJ2-1, is as follows: EAGVAQSPRYKIIEKRQSVAFWCNPISGHATLYWYQQILGQGPKLLIQFQNNGVVDDSQLPKDRFSAERLKGVDSTLKIQPAKLEDSAVYLCASSLNGGEQFFGPGTRLTVL.

This clonotype was seen ten or more times. The chain employs TRBV20-1 and TRBJ2-7; D call uncertain. Trimming stripped 7 bases from V and 1 base from J, with 20 bases between. Germline-derived CDR1 and CDR2 are DFQATT and SNEGSKA (reference sequence). The CDR3 has 15 amino acids. The CDR3 DNA reads as TGCAGTGTTCCCGAATCCGGGCTGGCTTCCTACGAGCAGTACTTC. Translating it yields CSVPESGLASYEQYF.

The genes are TRBV6-4 and TRBJ1-2; D is ambiguous. Germline loops: CDR1 MRHNA, CDR2 SNTAGT. V lost 7 bases and J 1 base, leaving 13 bases between the germline ends. The CDR3 spans 14 residues. CDR3 sequence: CASKPREVNYGYTF. The CDR3 DNA is TGTGCCAGCAAACCTAGGGAGGTTAACTATGGCTACACCTTC.